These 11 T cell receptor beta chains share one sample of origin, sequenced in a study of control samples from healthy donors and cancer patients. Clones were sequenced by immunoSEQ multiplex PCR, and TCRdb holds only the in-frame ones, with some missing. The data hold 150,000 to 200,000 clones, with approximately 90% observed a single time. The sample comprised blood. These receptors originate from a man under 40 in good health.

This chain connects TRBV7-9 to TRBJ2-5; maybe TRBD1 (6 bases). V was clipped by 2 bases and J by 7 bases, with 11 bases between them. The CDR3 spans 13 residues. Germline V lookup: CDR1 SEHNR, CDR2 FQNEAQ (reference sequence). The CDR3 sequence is CASSLTQQGTQYF. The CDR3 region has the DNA TGTGCCAGCAGCTTAACTCAACAGGGGACCCAGTACTTC.

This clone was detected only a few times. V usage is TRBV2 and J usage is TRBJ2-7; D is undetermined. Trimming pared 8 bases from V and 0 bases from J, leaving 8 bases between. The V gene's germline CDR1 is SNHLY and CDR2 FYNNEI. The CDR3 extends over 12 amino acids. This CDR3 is CASGEFSYEQYF. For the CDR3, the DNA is TGTGCCAGCGGCGAATTCTCCTACGAGCAGTACTTC.

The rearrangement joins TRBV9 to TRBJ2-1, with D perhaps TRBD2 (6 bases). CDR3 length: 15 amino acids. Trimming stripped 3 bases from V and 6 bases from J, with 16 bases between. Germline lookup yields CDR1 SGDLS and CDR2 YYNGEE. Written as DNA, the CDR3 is TGTGCCAGCAGCGGGGCTAGAGGGAGGAGCAATGAGCAGTTCTTC. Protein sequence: CASSGARGRSNEQFF.

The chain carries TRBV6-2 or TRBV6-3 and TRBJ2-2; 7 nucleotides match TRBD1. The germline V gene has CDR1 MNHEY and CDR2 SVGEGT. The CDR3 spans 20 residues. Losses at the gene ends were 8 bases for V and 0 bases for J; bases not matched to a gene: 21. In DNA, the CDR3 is TGTGCCAGCGGTTTAAAGTTGGGGACAGTTATTCGATCGAACACCGGGGAGCTGTTTTTT. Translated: CASGLKLGTVIRSNTGELFF.

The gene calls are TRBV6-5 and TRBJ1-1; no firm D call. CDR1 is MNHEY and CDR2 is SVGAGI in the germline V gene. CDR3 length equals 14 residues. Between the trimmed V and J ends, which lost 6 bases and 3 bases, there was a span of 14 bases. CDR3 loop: CASSRTVPDTEAFF. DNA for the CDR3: TGTGCCAGCAGCAGGACGGTACCAGACACTGAAGCTTTCTTT.

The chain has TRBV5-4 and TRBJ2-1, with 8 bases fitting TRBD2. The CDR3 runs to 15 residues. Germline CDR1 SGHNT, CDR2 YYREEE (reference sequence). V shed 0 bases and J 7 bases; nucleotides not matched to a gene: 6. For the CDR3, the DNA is TGTGCCAGCAGCTTGGCGGGAGGGCCGCAAAATGAGCAGTTCTTC. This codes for CASSLAGGPQNEQFF.

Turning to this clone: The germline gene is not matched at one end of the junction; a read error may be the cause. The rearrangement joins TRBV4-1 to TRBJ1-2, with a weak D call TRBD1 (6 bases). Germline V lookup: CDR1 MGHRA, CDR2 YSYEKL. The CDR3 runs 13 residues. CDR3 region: CASRGEGGEGFSF. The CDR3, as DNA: TGCGCCTCGCGAGGGGAGGGGGGGGAAGGTTTTTCCTTC.

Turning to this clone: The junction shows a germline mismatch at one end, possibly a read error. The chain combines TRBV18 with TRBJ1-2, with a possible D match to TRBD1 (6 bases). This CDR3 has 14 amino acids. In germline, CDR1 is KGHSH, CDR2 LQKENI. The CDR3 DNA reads TGTGCCAGCTCTCCACAGGGACGGAGCTATGGCTACACCTTC. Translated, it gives CASSPQGRSYGYTF.

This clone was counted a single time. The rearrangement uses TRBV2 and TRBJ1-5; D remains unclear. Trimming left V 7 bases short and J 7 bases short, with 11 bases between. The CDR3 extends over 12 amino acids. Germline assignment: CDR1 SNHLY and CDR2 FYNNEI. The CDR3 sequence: CASTPGSQPQHF. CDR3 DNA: TGTGCCAGCACCCCGGGATCGCAGCCCCAGCATTTT.

The CDR3 bases are TGCAGCGTTGTGGCAGGGGCGCTAAACACCGGGGAGCTGTTTTTT. It translates to CSVVAGALNTGELFF. The chain has TRBV29-1 and TRBJ2-2; TRBD1 is a possible D gene (6 bases). The CDR3 is 15 amino acids. The germline V gene encodes CDR1 SQVTM and CDR2 ANQGSEA. Trimming took 4 bases from V and 2 from J, leaving 14 bases between them.

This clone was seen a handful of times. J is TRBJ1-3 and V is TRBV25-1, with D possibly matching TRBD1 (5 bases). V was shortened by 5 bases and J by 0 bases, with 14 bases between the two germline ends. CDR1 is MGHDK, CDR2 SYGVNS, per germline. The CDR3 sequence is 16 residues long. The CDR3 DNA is TGTGCCAGCAGTTCGGGACGGATGAGCTCTGGAAACACCATATATTTT. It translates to CASSSGRMSSGNTIYF.